This TCR beta chain was identified in a study of T cells after yellow fever vaccination. In the study overall: Preparation used SMART-Seq v4 Ultra Low Input for the low-cell-number fractions.

This clonotype appeared many times. The target antigen is unknown. V dropped 7 bases and J dropped 0 bases, with 8 bases sitting between them. There are 13 residues in the CDR3. MiXCR, applied by TCRdb to the 5' RACE reads, yields one record per CDR3 protein. The sample contains more than 90,000 distinct CDR3 sequences, 7% to 8.5% of which appear only once. Study findings and constraints: In post-booster samples, most primary-vaccination clones reappeared (about 95% CD4, approximately 91% CD8).

Sample: CD8+ T cells sorted from PBMCs, taken 45 days after the yellow fever booster vaccination. The rearrangement links TRBV12-3 or TRBV12-4 to TRBJ2-3; no definite D call. This receptor was obtained from a man younger than 40 who received the YFV17D yellow fever vaccine. The CDR3 sequence is CASKESSTDTQYF. The CDR3 DNA is TGTGCCAGCAAGGAGTCTAGCACAGATACGCAGTATTTT.